The source of this TCR beta chain is a study of Graves' ophthalmopathy and Graves' hyperthyroidism. Overall study findings and caveats: Classification of ophthalmopathy versus stable hyperthyroidism by a 13-signature model yielded around 90% sensitivity and approximately 80% specificity. Blood was where most expanded thyroid clonotypes above 0.001 frequency also turned up. The model's prediction of ophthalmopathy progression had roughly 71% sensitivity and around 72% specificity.

The germline V gene has CDR1 LNHDA and CDR2 SQIVND (reference sequence). V dropped 6 bases and J dropped 7 bases, with 10 bases sitting between them. The CDR3 has 12 amino acids. RNA served as the template for amplifying TCR beta CDR3 regions. An initial RT-PCR round employing HTBI primers preceded a second-round multiplex PCR. TCRdb re-derived calls from the multiplex PCR reads in MiXCR, one entry per CDR3 protein. The repertoire holds over a million distinct CDR3 sequences, with 35% to 45% as singletons. This clonotype appeared many times. Its matching antigen is unknown. This TCR was recovered from an adult man with Graves' hyperthyroidism. The sample comprised peripheral blood or thyroid tissue (not recorded which). This sequence joins TRBV19 and TRBJ1-5; no clear D gene. The CDR3 loop is CASRAKNQPQHF. The CDR3 DNA sequence: TGTGCCAGTAGGGCGAAGAACCAGCCCCAGCATTTT.